This entry is about one TCR beta chain. The antigen remains undetermined. The data are from a study of cytomegalovirus exposure and HLA in healthy donors. Study results and caveats: According to a subsequent analysis, TCR clusters from the first cohort were inclined to appear together in the 120 validation repertoires. Investigators reported around 150 TCR beta chains as tied to cytomegalovirus. Despite most TCR sequences being rare, some public TCRs occurred in many donors.

Generated by immunoSEQ multiplex PCR, the TCRdb table keeps only in-frame clones and is missing some. Here the sample spans 65,000 to 85,000 clones, roughly 96% being singletons. The CDR3 is made up of 15 amino acids. The germline V gene encodes CDR1 SGHDT and CDR2 YYEEEE. The V gene lost 3 bases and the J gene lost 5 bases, with 17 bases spanning the gap. This TCR was sampled from a young woman in good health and CMV-seronegative. Sample: PBMCs. The chain carries TRBV5-6 and TRBJ2-5; tentatively, D is TRBD1 (5 bases). CDR3 region: CASSSGHLPRETQYF. CDR3 DNA: TGTGCCAGCAGCTCCGGACACCTCCCCCGGGAGACCCAGTACTTC.